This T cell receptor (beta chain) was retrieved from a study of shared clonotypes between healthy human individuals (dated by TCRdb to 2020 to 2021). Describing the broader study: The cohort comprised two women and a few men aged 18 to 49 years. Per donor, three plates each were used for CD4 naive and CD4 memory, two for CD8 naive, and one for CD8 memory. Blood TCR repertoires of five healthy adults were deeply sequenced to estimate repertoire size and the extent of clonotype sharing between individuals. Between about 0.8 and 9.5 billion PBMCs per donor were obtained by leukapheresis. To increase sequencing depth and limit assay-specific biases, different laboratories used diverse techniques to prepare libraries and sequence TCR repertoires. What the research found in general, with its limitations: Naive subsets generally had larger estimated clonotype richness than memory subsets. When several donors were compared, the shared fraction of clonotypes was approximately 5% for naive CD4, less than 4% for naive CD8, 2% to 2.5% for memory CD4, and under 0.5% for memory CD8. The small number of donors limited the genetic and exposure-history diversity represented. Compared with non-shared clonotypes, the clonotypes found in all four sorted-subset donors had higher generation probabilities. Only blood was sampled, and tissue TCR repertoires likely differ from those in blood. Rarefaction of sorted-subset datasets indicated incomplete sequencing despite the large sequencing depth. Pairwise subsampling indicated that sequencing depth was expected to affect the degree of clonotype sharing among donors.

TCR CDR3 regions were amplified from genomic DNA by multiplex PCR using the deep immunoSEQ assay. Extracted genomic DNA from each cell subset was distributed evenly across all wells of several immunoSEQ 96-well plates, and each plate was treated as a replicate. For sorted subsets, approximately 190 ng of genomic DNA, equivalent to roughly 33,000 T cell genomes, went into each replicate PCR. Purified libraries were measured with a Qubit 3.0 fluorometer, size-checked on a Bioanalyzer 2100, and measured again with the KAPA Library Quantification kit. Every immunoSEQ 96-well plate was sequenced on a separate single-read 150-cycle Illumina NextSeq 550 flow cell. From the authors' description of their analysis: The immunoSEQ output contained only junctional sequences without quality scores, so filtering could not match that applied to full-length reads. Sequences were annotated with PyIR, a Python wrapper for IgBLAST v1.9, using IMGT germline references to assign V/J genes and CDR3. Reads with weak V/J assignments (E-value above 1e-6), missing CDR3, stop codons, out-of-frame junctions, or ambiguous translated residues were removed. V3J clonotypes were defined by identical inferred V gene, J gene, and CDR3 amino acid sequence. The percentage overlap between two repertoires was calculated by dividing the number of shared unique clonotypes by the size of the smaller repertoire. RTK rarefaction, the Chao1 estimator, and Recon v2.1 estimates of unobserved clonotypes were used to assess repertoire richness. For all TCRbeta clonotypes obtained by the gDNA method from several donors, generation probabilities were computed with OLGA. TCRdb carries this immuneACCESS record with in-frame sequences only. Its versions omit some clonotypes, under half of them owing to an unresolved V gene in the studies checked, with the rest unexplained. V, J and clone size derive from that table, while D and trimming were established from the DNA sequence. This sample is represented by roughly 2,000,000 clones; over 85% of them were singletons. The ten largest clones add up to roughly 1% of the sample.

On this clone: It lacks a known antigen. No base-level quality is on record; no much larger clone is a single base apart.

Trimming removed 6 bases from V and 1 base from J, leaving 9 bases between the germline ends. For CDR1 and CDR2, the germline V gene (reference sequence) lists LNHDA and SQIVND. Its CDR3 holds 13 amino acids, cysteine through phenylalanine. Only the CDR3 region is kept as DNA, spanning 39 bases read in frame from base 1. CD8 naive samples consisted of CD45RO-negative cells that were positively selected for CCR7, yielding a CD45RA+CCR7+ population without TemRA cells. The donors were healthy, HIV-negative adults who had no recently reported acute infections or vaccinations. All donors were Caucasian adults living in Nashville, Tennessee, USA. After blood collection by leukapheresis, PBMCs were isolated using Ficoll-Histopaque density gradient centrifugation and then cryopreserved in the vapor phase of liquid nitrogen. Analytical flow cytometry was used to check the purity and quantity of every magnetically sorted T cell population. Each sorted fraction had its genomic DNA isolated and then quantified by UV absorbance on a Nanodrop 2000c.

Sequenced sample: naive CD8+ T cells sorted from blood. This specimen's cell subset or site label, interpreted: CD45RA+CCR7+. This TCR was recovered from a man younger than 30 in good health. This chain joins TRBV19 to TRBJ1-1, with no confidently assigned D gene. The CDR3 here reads CASSSTSNTEAFF. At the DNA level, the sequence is TGTGCCAGTAGCTCTACATCGAACACTGAAGCTTTCTTT.